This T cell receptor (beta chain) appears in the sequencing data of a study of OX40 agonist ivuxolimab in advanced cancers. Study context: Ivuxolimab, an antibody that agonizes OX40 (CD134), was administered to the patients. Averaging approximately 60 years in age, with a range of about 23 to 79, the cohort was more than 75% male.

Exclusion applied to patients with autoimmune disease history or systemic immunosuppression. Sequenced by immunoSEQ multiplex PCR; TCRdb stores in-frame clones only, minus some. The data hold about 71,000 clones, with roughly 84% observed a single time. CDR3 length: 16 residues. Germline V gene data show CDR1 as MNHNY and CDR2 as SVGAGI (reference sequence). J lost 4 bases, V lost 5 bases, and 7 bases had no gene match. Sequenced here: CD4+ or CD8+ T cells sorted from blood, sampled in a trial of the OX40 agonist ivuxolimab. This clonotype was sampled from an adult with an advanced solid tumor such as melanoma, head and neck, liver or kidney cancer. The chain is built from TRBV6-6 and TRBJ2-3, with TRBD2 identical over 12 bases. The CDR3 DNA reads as TGTGCCAGCAGTGGCCCTAGCGGGGGGGCCCCAGATACGCAGTATTTT. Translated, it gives CASSGPSGGAPDTQYF.